The clone carrying this T cell receptor (beta chain) was picked up one time. These data come from a study of T cell changes during pregnancy in multiple sclerosis. Using immunoSEQ multiplex PCR, the repertoire was profiled, and TCRdb retains in-frame clones only, with some absent. The sample lists 68,000 or so clones; roughly 89% were seen once. Trimming cost V 7 bases and J 7 bases, with 13 bases left between them. The CDR3 sequence is 13 residues long. Germline values: CDR1 MNHEY, CDR2 SVGAGI. The input for sequencing was peripheral blood, taken in the second trimester of pregnancy. The rearrangement links TRBV6-5 to TRBJ1-4; weak D call: TRBD1 (5 bases). The source is a female donor with multiple sclerosis, enrolled in a pregnancy study. The CDR3 region has the DNA TGTGCCAGCACCCCTTTCGGGGGTGAAAAACTGTTTTTT. As protein: CASTPFGGEKLFF.